Presented here are 8 T cell receptor beta chains from one specimen sequenced in a study of neurological immune-mediated disorders. TCRdb reprocessed the 5' RACE reads via MiXCR and lists one record per CDR3 protein. The sample includes approximately 89,000 distinct CDR3 sequences, roughly 13% of them seen just once. Stated time point: longitudinal time-point 2. Sequenced material: PBMCs. The origin of the receptors is a female donor with HTLV-1-associated myelopathy (HAM/TSP).

This clonotype was counted ten times or more. The CDR3 region has the DNA TGTGCCAGCAGTCAGGACGTCAGCTCCTACAATGAGCAGTTCTTC. It encodes CASSQDVSSYNEQFF. The chain joins TRBV4-2 to TRBJ2-1; D is unclear. The V end was cut by 6 bases, the J end by 0 bases, with 12 bases between. Germline assignment: CDR1 LGHNA and CDR2 YNFKEQ. This CDR3 has 15 amino acids.

This clonotype was picked up many times. This chain joins TRBV9 and TRBJ2-1; D uncertain. The CDR3 has 14 residues. CDR1 SGDLS and CDR2 YYNGEE come from the germline V gene. V was cut by 1 base and J by 6 bases, with 11 bases left in between. CDR3: CASSVLRMGNEQFF. DNA of the CDR3: TGTGCCAGCAGCGTATTACGGATGGGCAATGAGCAGTTCTTC.

This clonotype was detected ten times or more. This chain links TRBV5-1 with TRBJ2-1; 7 bases align to TRBD1. This CDR3 spans 12 amino acids. The germline gives CDR1 SGHRS, CDR2 YFSETQ. Trimming at V came to 5 bases and at J to 12 bases, leaving 8 bases not matched to a gene. CDR3 protein: CASRKGRDRQFF. Written as DNA, the CDR3 is TGCGCCAGCAGGAAAGGCCGGGACAGGCAGTTCTTC. Using reference TRBV5-1 and TRBJ2-1 for the parts outside the CDR3, the full variable domain is KAGVTQTPRYLIKTRGQQVTLSCSPISGHRSVSWYQQTPGQGLQFLFEYFSETQRNKGNFPGRFSGRQFSNSRSEMNVSTLELGDSALYLCASRKGRDRQFFGPGTRLTVL.

This clonotype came up many times. This chain uses TRBV5-5 with TRBJ1-1; possibly TRBD1 for D (5 bases). Trimming removed 1 base from V and 6 bases from J, with 16 bases in between. Germline V gene sequence: CDR1 SGHKS, CDR2 YYEKEE (reference sequence). This CDR3 has 15 amino acids. This CDR3 is CASSLSEARAAEAFF. The CDR3 bases are TGTGCCAGCAGCTTGTCCGAGGCCAGGGCGGCTGAAGCTTTCTTT.

This clonotype was seen only a few times. The genes are TRBV20-1 and TRBJ2-7; 9 bases line up with TRBD1. The germline CDR1 and CDR2 sequences are DFQATT and SNEGSKA (reference sequence). The junction had 7 bases not matched to a gene; V was cut back by 0 bases and J by 4 bases. There are 15 residues in the CDR3. CDR3 bases: TGCAGTGCTAGAGAACCCGGGACAGGGTTTTACGAGCAGTACTTC. This translates into CSAREPGTGFYEQYF.

Many counts were recorded for this clonotype. The gene calls are TRBV20-1 and TRBJ2-2, with D perhaps TRBD1 (5 bases). Trimming took off 6 bases at V and 9 bases at J, with 11 bases between the two ends. The CDR3 spans 11 residues. From germline, CDR1 is DFQATT and CDR2 SNEGSKA (reference sequence). CDR3 sequence (DNA): TGCAGTGCCAAGGGGAATTGGGAGCTGTTTTTT. Encoded protein: CSAKGNWELFF.

Many counts were recorded for this clonotype. The chain links TRBV5-1 to TRBJ2-5; perhaps TRBD2 as D (6 bases). V lost 2 bases, J lost 4 bases, and 9 bases lay in between. Germline V gene lookup returns CDR1 SGHRS and CDR2 YFSETQ. The CDR3 length is 13 residues. CDR3 loop: CASSFRERETQYF. CDR3 DNA sequence: TGCGCCAGCAGCTTCCGGGAGAGAGAGACCCAGTACTTC. Together with reference TRBV5-1 and TRBJ2-5, the CDR3 gives the full variable domain: KAGVTQTPRYLIKTRGQQVTLSCSPISGHRSVSWYQQTPGQGLQFLFEYFSETQRNKGNFPGRFSGRQFSNSRSEMNVSTLELGDSALYLCASSFRERETQYFGPGTRLLVL.

This clonotype was seen ten or more times. This chain uses TRBV20-1 with TRBJ1-5; D gene unclear. The CDR3 consists of 13 residues. Germline V gene data show CDR1 as DFQATT and CDR2 as SNEGSKA (reference sequence). Trimming removed 3 bases at V and 5 bases at J, with 11 bases between. The DNA for the CDR3 is TGCAGTGCTAGGAGATTACCCGATCAGCCCCAGCATTTT. Translating it yields CSARRLPDQPQHF.